This T cell receptor beta chain comes out of a study of T cell responses to AZD1222 COVID-19 vaccine. Study-level findings and limits: White British people made up most donors, females outnumbered males, and clonal diversity was possibly underestimated. None of the repertoires were sampled until the peak T cell response had passed. There were vaccine-associated CD4 TCRs across spike, dominant at 160-218 and 743-854.

Clones were sequenced by immunoSEQ multiplex PCR, and TCRdb holds only the in-frame ones, with some missing. The data show some 150,000 clones, about 93% seen once. Of note for this clone: Its specificity is unknown.

The TCR comes from an adult in good health. Sequenced here: peripheral blood, sampled on day 0 of AZD1222 vaccination.

The CDR3 DNA sequence: TGTGCCAGTAGTATAGATCGAAGGGACAGGGATCACGATGAGCAGTTCTTC. Translating gives CASSIDRRDRDHDEQFF. The chain combines TRBV19 with TRBJ2-1; TRBD1 agrees at 9 bases. After removal of 0 bases from V and 8 bases from J, the junction contained 11 bases not matched to a gene. The CDR3 loop spans 17 amino acids. Germline-derived CDR1 and CDR2 are LNHDA and SQIVND (reference sequence). Full variable domain (remainder filled in from reference TRBV19 and TRBJ2-1): DGGITQSPKYLFRKEGQNVTLSCEQNLNHDAMYWYRQDPGQGLRLIYYSQIVNDFQKGDIAEGYSVSREKKESFPLTVTSAQKNPTAFYLCASSIDRRDRDHDEQFFGPGTRLTVL.